This T cell receptor beta chain was recovered during a study of blood T cell repertoires in COVID-19. In germline, CDR1 is LGHDT, CDR2 YNNKEL (reference sequence). V was cut by 7 bases and J by 4 bases, with 13 bases left in between. This CDR3 has 14 residues. In the source study's methods: From reference gene primer amplification, estimates of nucleated cell counts were derived. Assay used: immunoSEQ multiplex PCR; TCRdb lists only in-frame clones, some missing. V, J and clone size are taken as reported in that table, and D and trimming were inferred from the DNA itself. The sample lists around 120,000 clones; 80% were seen once.

The chain recombines TRBV3-1 (or the pseudogene TRBV3-2) with TRBJ2-2; D is perhaps TRBD2 (6 bases). The clonotype was recovered from a human donor in a cohort sampled during active COVID-19. Sequenced input: peripheral blood. CDR3 region: CASKQLASTGELFF. CDR3 coding DNA: TGTGCCAGCAAGCAACTAGCAAGCACCGGGGAGCTGTTTTTT.